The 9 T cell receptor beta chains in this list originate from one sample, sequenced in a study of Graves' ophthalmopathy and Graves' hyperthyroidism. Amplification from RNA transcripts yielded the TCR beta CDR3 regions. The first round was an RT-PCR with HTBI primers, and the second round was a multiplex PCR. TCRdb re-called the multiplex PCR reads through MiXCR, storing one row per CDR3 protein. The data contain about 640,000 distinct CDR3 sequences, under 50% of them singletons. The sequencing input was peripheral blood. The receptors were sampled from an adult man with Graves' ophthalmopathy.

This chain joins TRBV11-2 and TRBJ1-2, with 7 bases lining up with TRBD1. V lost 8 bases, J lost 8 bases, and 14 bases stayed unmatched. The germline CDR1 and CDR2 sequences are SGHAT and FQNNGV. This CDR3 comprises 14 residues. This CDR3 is CASSRRDRPQGYTF. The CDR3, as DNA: TGTGCCAGCTCACGACGGGACAGACCACAGGGCTACACCTTC.

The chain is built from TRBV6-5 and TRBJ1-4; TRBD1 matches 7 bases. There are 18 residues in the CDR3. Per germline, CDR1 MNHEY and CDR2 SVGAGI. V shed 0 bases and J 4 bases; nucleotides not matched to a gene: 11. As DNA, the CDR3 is TGTGCCAGCAGTTACTCGAGCACCGGGACAGCGAATAATGAAAAACTGTTTTTT. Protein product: CASSYSSTGTANNEKLFF.

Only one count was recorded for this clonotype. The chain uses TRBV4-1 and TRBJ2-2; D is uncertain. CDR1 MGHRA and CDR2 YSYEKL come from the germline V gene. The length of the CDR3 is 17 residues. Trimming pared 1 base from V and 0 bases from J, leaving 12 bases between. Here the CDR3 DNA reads TGCGCCAGCAGCCAAGTTGTATGGACGGCGAACACCGGGGAGCTGTTTTTT. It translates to CASSQVVWTANTGELFF.

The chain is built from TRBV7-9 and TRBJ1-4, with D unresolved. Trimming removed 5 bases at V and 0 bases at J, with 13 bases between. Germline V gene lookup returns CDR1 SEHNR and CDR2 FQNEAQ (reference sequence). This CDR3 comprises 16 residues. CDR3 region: CASSPDLPPTNEKLFF. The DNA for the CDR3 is TGTGCCAGCAGCCCAGATTTGCCTCCAACTAATGAAAAACTGTTTTTT.

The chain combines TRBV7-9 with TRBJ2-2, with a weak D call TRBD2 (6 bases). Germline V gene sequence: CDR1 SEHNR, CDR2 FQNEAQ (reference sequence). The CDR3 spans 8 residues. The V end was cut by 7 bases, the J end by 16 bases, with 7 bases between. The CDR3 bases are TGTGCCAGCATGGAGGGGTTTTTT. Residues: CASMEGFF.

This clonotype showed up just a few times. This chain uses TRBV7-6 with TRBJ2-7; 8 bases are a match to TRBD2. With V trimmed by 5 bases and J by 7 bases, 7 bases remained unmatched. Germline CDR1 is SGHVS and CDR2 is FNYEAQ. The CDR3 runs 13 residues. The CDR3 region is CASSPRPGGEQYF. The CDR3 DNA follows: TGTGCCAGCAGCCCGAGGCCGGGAGGGGAGCAGTACTTC.

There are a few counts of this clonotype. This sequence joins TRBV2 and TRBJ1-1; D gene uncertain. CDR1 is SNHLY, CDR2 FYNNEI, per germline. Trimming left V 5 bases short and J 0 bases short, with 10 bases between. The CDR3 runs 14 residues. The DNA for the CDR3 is TGTGCCAGCAGTCCTAGAAAGGTGAACACTGAAGCTTTCTTT. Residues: CASSPRKVNTEAFF.

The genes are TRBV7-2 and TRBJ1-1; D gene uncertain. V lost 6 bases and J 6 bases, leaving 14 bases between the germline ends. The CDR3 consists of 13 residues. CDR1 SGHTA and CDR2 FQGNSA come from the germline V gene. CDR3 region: CASSEPTPSEAFF. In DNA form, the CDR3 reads TGTGCCAGCAGTGAACCCACCCCCTCTGAAGCTTTCTTT.

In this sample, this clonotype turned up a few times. The CDR3 protein is CASSQAPSNYGYTF. The CDR3 nucleotides are TGTGCCAGCAGCCAAGCCCCCAGTAACTATGGCTACACCTTC. This sequence joins TRBV3-1 and TRBJ1-2; D is unclear. V lost 1 base, J lost 1 base, and 7 bases lay in between. The germline V gene encodes CDR1 LGHDT and CDR2 YNNKEL (reference sequence). The CDR3 is 14 residues long.